The 6 T cell receptor beta chains listed next were all sequenced from one sample in a study of blood T cells in healthy people across ages. Next came a second PCR, run for about 7 to 12 cycles, which used a sample-barcoded 5' primer along with a J-beta primer mix. TCRdb re-analysed the 5' RACE reads in MiXCR, keeping a single row per CDR3 protein. The table lists roughly 1,000,000 distinct CDR3 sequences, 20% to 25% of them singletons. These same data were also listed under a study on T cells of mothers and their children.

The sample was blood. These TCRs come from a girl aged 2-10 years in good health.

This clonotype was recorded a few times. This chain's CDR3 is CASRSDHQETQYF. CDR3 DNA sequence: TGTGCCAGCAGAAGTGACCACCAAGAGACCCAGTACTTC. The chain carries TRBV11-2 and TRBJ2-5, with D unresolved. The V and J ends lost 6 bases and 0 bases respectively, with 8 bases between them. Per germline, CDR1 SGHAT and CDR2 FQNNGV. The CDR3 consists of 13 residues.

In its sample, this clonotype was seen many times. The rearrangement uses TRBV9 and TRBJ2-5; the D gene is possibly TRBD1 (5 bases). Germline V gene sequence: CDR1 SGDLS, CDR2 YYNGEE. Trimming shortened V by 6 bases and J by 2 bases, and 11 bases separated the two germline ends. The CDR3 length is 13 residues. CDR3 nucleotide sequence: TGTGCCAGCAACGCAGGGTCACAAGAGACCCAGTACTTC. Amino acid sequence: CASNAGSQETQYF.

The chain uses TRBV7-9 and TRBJ2-5; D is unclear. The DNA end is more similar to TRBJ2-7, so the J call may be wrong. Germline CDR1 SEHNR, CDR2 FQNEAQ (reference sequence). CDR3 size: 14 residues. The chain's CDR3 is CASRAQEHSYEQYF. CDR3 bases: TGTGCCAGCAGGGCCCAGGAACACTCCTACGAGCAGTACTTC.

There are a few counts of this clonotype. The rearrangement joins TRBV28 to TRBJ2-7; D may be TRBD1 (6 bases). The V gene's germline CDR1 is MDHEN and CDR2 SYDVKM. V was shortened by 4 bases and J by 5 bases, with 15 bases between the two germline ends. The CDR3 extends over 14 amino acids. DNA of the CDR3: TGTGCCAGCAGTTCACGACAGGTCCAAGACGAGCAGTACTTC. This sequence encodes CASSSRQVQDEQYF.

V is TRBV5-1 and J is TRBJ2-1; the match to TRBD2 covers 9 bases. In germline, CDR1 is SGHRS, CDR2 YFSETQ. The CDR3 is made up of 15 amino acids. J lost 8 bases, V lost 3 bases, and 9 bases had no gene match. This chain's CDR3 is CASSSTGTSNDEQFF. CDR3 nucleotide sequence: TGCGCCAGCAGCTCTACCGGGACTAGCAACGATGAGCAGTTCTTC.

The gene calls are TRBV29-1 and TRBJ2-5; 8 nucleotides align to TRBD1. CDR1 is SQVTM, CDR2 ANQGSEA, per germline. V trimming: 6 bases; J trimming: 4 bases; junction bases outside the gene matches: 4. The CDR3 loop spans 12 amino acids. The CDR3 is CSVLTGGETQYF. Written as DNA, the CDR3 is TGCAGCGTCCTAACAGGGGGAGAGACCCAGTACTTC. Supplemented by reference TRBV29-1 and TRBJ2-5, the full variable domain reads SAVISQKPSRDICQRGTSLTIQCQVDSQVTMMFWYRQQPGQSLTLIATANQGSEATYESGFVIDKFPISRPNLTFSTLTVSNMSPEDSSIYLCSVLTGGETQYFGPGTRLLVL.